This T cell receptor beta chain came from a study of CD8 T cells in Susac syndrome. Study-wide context: Each patient with Susac syndrome, at the time of blood draw, was therapy-naive, on corticosteroids, or on intravenous immunoglobulin alone.

Random hexamers primed reverse transcription of about 0.45 to 1 ug RNA. Coverage of TCR beta CDR3 amplification by immunoSEQ multiplex PCR extended to 54 Vbeta and 13 Jbeta. TCRdb called the immunoSEQ multiplex PCR reads again in MiXCR, with one record for every CDR3 protein. The sample contains 50,000 to 55,000 distinct CDR3 sequences, roughly 94% of which appear only once. The count of this clonotype is one. What it binds is not known. Findings and caveats of the study: In total CD8+ repertoires, over 15 Susac-specific public clones were found, and CD8+ TEMRA repertoires had about 5.

In blood CD8+ and CD4+ T cells, TCR beta underwent sequencing. The germline gives CDR1 ENHRY, CDR2 SYGVKD. Deletions cut 3 bases from V and 3 bases from J, with 5 bases between. The CDR3 is 12 amino acids. This sequence was found in a human donor with Susac syndrome. This chain uses TRBV10-3 with TRBJ2-5; unclear D gene. Sequencing used CD8+ T cells from PBMCs. CDR3 region: CAISDEEETQYF. Here the CDR3 DNA reads TGTGCCATCAGTGACGAGGAAGAGACCCAGTACTTC.